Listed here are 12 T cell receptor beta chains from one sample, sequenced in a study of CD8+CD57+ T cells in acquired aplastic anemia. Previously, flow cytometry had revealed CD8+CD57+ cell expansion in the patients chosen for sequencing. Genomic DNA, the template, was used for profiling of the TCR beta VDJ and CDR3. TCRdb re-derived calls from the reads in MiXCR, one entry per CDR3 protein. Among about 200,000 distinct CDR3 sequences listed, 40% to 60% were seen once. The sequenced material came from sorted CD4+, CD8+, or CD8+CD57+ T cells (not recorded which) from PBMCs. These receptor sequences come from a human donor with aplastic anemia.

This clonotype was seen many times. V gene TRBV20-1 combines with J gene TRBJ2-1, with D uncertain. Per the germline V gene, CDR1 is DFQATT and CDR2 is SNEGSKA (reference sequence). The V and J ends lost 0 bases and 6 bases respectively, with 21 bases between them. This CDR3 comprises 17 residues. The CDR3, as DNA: TGCAGTGCTAGAGATTTGGCCCTCACAAGTGTTTCCAATGAGCAGTTCTTC. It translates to CSARDLALTSVSNEQFF.

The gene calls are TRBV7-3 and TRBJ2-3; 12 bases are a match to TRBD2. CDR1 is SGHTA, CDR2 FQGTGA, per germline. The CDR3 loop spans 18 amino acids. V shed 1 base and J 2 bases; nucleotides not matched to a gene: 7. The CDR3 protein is CASSLRGLAGGSTDTQYF. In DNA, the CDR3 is TGTGCCAGCAGCTTAAGGGGGCTAGCGGGGGGGTCCACAGATACGCAGTATTTT.

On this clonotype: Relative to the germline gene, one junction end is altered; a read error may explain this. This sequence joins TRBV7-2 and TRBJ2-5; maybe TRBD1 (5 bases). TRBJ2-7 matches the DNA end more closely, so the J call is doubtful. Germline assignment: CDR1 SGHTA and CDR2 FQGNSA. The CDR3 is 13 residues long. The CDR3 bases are TGTTCCAGCAGCTTAGACAGTGGCGACGAGCAGTACTTC. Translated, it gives CSSSLDSGDEQYF.

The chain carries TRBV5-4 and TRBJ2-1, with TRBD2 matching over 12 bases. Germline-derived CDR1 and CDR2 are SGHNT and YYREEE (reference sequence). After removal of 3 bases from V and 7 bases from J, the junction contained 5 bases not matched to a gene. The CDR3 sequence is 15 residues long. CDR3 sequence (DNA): TGTGCCAGCAGCTGGACTAGCGGGGCGGGGAATGAGCAGTTCTTC. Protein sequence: CASSWTSGAGNEQFF.

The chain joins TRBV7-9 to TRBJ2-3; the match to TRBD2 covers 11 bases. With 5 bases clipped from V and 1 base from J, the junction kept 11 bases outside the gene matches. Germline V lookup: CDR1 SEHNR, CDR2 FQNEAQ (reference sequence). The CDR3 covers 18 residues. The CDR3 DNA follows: TGTGCCAGCAGCGGGGAACACTCTAGCGGGGGGCGCACAGATACGCAGTATTTT. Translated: CASSGEHSSGGRTDTQYF.

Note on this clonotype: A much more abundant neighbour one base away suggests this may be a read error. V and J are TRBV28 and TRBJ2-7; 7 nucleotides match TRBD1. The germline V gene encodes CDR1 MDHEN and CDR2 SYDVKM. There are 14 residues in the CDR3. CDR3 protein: CANSTYGTAYEQYF. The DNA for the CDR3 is TGTGCCAACAGTACTTATGGGACAGCCTACGAGCAGTACTTC. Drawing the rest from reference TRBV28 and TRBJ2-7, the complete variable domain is DVKVTQSSRYLVKRTGEKVFLECVQDMDHENMFWYRQDPGLGLRLIYFSYDVKMKEKGDIPEGYSVSREKKERFSLILESASTNQTSMYLCANSTYGTAYEQYFGPGTRLTVT.

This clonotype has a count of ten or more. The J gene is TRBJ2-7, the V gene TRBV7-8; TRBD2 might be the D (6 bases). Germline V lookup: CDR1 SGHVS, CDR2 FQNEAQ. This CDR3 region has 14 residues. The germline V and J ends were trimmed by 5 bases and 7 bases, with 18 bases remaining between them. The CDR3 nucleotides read TGTGCCAGCAGCCCCGGCGCGGGGATTTGGGAGCAGTACTTC. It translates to CASSPGAGIWEQYF.

The CDR3, as DNA: TGTGCCAGCAGTAATTCGGCTGGGCGGGAGGCAGATACGCAGTATTTT. This codes for CASSNSAGREADTQYF. The chain employs TRBV25-1 and TRBJ2-3; 8 bases map to TRBD2. Germline V gene lookup returns CDR1 MGHDK and CDR2 SYGVNS. The CDR3 runs 16 residues. V gave up 5 bases and J gave up 4 bases; unmatched junction bases: 11. The full variable domain, with the rest looked up from reference TRBV25-1 and TRBJ2-3, is EADIYQTPRYLVIGTGKKITLECSQTMGHDKMYWYQQDPGMELHLIHYSYGVNSTEKGDLSSESTVSRIRTEHFPLTLESARPSHTSQYLCASSNSAGREADTQYFGPGTRLTVL.

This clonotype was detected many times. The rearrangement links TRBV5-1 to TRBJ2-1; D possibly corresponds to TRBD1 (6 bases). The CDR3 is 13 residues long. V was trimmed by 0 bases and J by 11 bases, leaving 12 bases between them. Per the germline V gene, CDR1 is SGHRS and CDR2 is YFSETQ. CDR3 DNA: TGCGCCAGCAGCTTGGGACAGGCGGGCAAGCAGTTCTTC. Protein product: CASSLGQAGKQFF.

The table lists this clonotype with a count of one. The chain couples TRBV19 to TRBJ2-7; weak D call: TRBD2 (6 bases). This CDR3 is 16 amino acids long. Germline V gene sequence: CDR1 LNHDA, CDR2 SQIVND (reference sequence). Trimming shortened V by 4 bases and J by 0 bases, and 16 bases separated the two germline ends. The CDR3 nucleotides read TGTGCCAGTAGTACCCAGACTAGTGCATACTCCTACGAGCAGTACTTC. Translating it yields CASSTQTSAYSYEQYF.

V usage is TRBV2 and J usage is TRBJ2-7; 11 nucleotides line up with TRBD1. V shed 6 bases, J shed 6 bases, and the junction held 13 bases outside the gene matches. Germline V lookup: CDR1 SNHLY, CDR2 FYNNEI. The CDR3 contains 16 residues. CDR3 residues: CASRRIRDRGGVEQYF. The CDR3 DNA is TGTGCCAGCAGGCGGATCCGGGACAGGGGGGGCGTCGAGCAGTACTTC.

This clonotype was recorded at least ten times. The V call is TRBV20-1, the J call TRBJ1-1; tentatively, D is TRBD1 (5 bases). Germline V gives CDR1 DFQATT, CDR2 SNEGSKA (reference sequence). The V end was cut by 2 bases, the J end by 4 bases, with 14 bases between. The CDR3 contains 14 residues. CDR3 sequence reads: CSARSGGLATEAFF. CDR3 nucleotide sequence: TGCAGTGCTAGATCGGGGGGGTTGGCCACTGAAGCTTTCTTT.